These 18 T cell receptor beta chains share one sample of origin, sequenced in a study of T cell responses to AZD1222 COVID-19 vaccine. Measured with immunoSEQ multiplex PCR; TCRdb has only the in-frame clones, and not every one. The repertoire includes more than 150,000 clones, around 90% of them detected once, and around 0.5% sits in the top ten. The sequenced sample was peripheral blood, obtained on day 0 of AZD1222 vaccination. These receptors came from an adult in good health.

The chain couples TRBV10-2 to TRBJ2-2; D is possibly TRBD1 (6 bases). The CDR3 extends over 14 amino acids. The V gene lost 4 bases and the J gene lost 6 bases, with 12 bases spanning the gap. Germline CDR1 and CDR2: WSHSY and SAAADI. The chain's CDR3 is CASSVNGGSGELFF. The CDR3 DNA sequence: TGCGCCAGCAGTGTAAATGGGGGCTCCGGGGAGCTGTTTTTT.

V and J are TRBV29-1 and TRBJ1-1; D call uncertain. This CDR3 has 11 residues. Looked up from germline, CDR1 is SQVTM and CDR2 is ANQGSEA. The germline V and J ends were trimmed by 4 bases and 7 bases, with 10 bases remaining between them. This chain's CDR3 is CSVAAVGEAFF. In DNA, the CDR3 is TGCAGCGTTGCAGCCGTCGGTGAAGCTTTCTTT.

V usage is TRBV19 and J usage is TRBJ1-6, with a possible D match to TRBD1 (5 bases). This CDR3 spans 15 amino acids. Germline-derived CDR1 and CDR2 are LNHDA and SQIVND (reference sequence). V was trimmed by 4 bases and J by 4 bases, leaving 11 bases between them. The CDR3 here is CASSKEDRYNSPLHF. CDR3 nucleotide sequence: TGTGCCAGTAGTAAAGAAGACAGATATAATTCACCCCTCCACTTT.

The V gene is TRBV7-9, the J gene TRBJ1-5; 7 bases agree with TRBD1. The germline CDR1 and CDR2 sequences are SEHNR and FQNEAQ (reference sequence). This CDR3 contains 14 residues. V lost 5 bases to trimming and J lost 3 bases; unmatched junction nucleotides: 4. CDR3 DNA: TGTGCCAGCAGCCCGACAGGGAACAATCAGCCCCAGCATTTT. The encoded protein is CASSPTGNNQPQHF.

This clone occurred once. The chain joins TRBV28 to TRBJ1-4; D ambiguous. The CDR3 spans 14 residues. Per germline, CDR1 MDHEN and CDR2 SYDVKM. V was clipped by 8 bases and J by 6 bases, with 16 bases between them. The CDR3 sequence is CASRTPLGYEKLFF. In nucleotides, the CDR3 is TGTGCCAGCCGCACCCCCCTCGGTTATGAAAAACTGTTTTTT.

This sequence joins TRBV25-1 and TRBJ2-5; 8 nucleotides align to TRBD1. Germline CDR1 and CDR2: MGHDK and SYGVNS. CDR3 length: 13 residues. With V trimmed by 7 bases and J by 3 bases, 4 bases remained unmatched. The CDR3 protein is CASTRTGKETQYF. The CDR3 coding sequence is TGTGCCAGCACCCGGACAGGGAAAGAGACCCAGTACTTC.

This chain joins TRBV5-4 and TRBJ2-7; D might be TRBD2 (6 bases). The V gene lost 4 bases and the J gene lost 9 bases, with 17 bases spanning the gap. Per the germline V gene, CDR1 is SGHNT and CDR2 is YYREEE (reference sequence). The CDR3 covers 13 residues. The CDR3 sequence: CASSVSGTQGQYF. CDR3 in DNA: TGTGCCAGCAGCGTTAGCGGTACTCAGGGGCAGTACTTC.

The chain couples TRBV7-9 to TRBJ2-1, with TRBD2 matching over 9 bases. CDR1 and CDR2 from the germline V gene are SEHNR and FQNEAQ (reference sequence). V lost 4 bases and J lost 8; bases outside the gene matches: 12. CDR3 length: 16 residues. The CDR3 here is CASSSPLAGVPDEQFF. The CDR3, as DNA: TGTGCCAGCAGCTCCCCATTAGCGGGAGTTCCCGATGAGCAGTTCTTC.

This sequence joins TRBV27 and TRBJ1-4; D not certain. The CDR3 contains 13 residues. The ends were cut back, 5 bases at V and 4 bases at J, with 8 bases in the middle. Germline CDR1 MNHEY, CDR2 SMNVEV (reference sequence). The CDR3 spells CASSPIINEKLFF. The DNA for the CDR3 is TGTGCCAGCAGTCCGATTATTAATGAAAAACTGTTTTTT.

The V call is TRBV28, the J call TRBJ1-2; 9 bases agree with TRBD1. The trim removed 5 bases at V and 6 bases at J, leaving 19 bases unmatched. CDR1 is MDHEN, CDR2 SYDVKM, per germline. The CDR3 is 18 amino acids. The CDR3 protein is CASSPTGTGLSHLNGYTF. The CDR3 DNA reads as TGTGCCAGCAGTCCAACCGGGACAGGGCTCTCCCATCTGAATGGCTACACCTTC.

This chain joins TRBV6-5 and TRBJ1-1; no reliable D call. CDR1 and CDR2 from the germline V gene are MNHEY and SVGAGI. The CDR3 is made up of 12 amino acids. V lost 7 bases and J lost 0, with 6 bases in between. This CDR3 reads CASTYMNTEAFF. CDR3 sequence (DNA): TGTGCCAGCACATATATGAACACTGAAGCTTTCTTT.

The chain is built from TRBV28 and TRBJ1-2; maybe TRBD1 (5 bases). From germline, CDR1 is MDHEN and CDR2 SYDVKM. V was pared by 3 bases and J by 4 bases, with 12 bases between. This CDR3 comprises 14 residues. The CDR3 DNA reads TGTGCCAGCAGTTTCCCAGGGACGGGCTATGGCTACACCTTC. It yields the protein CASSFPGTGYGYTF.

V is TRBV19 and J is TRBJ2-3; 7 bases are shared with TRBD1. Trimming removed 4 bases from V and 9 bases from J; junction bases left unmatched: 4. The CDR3 has 12 residues. Looked up from germline, CDR1 is LNHDA and CDR2 is SQIVND (reference sequence). The CDR3 DNA is TGTGCCAGTAGTAATACAGGGGCAACGCAGTATTTT. Its protein is CASSNTGATQYF.

This rearrangement joins TRBV28 to TRBJ2-7, with 10 bases that match TRBD2. The CDR3 is 15 residues long. Germline CDR1 reads MDHEN; CDR2 reads SYDVKM. V lost 6 bases and J lost 4; bases outside the gene matches: 9. In DNA, the CDR3 is TGTGCCAGCAGGCCCTTAGCGGGAGGAACTTACGAGCAGTACTTC. This encodes CASRPLAGGTYEQYF.

The rearrangement links TRBV10-3 to TRBJ1-5; no clear D gene. The CDR3 runs 14 residues. The germline CDR1 and CDR2 sequences are ENHRY and SYGVKD. V was shortened by 6 bases and J by 2 bases, with 11 bases between the two germline ends. CDR3: CAIRDESGNQPQHF. CDR3 nucleotides: TGTGCCATCAGGGACGAGAGCGGCAATCAGCCCCAGCATTTT.

This chain connects TRBV7-3 to TRBJ1-2, with 7 bases matching TRBD1. V lost 4 bases, J lost 4 bases, and 12 bases stayed unmatched. The CDR3 has 16 amino acids. Per the germline V gene, CDR1 is SGHTA and CDR2 is FQGTGA. The CDR3, as DNA: TGTGCCAGCAGCTCGCTTACAGGGGACCGAGTCTATGGCTACACCTTC. Translating gives CASSSLTGDRVYGYTF.

The rearrangement joins TRBV6-4 to TRBJ2-1, with 12 bases aligning to TRBD2. This CDR3 spans 15 amino acids. J lost 4 bases, V lost 5 bases, and 3 bases had no gene match. The V gene's germline CDR1 is MRHNA and CDR2 SNTAGT. CDR3 sequence reads: CASSRTSGEYNEQFF. The CDR3, as DNA: TGTGCCAGCAGTAGGACTAGCGGGGAATACAATGAGCAGTTCTTC.

The CDR3 loop is CASSVWAGDTQYF. The CDR3 DNA reads TGTGCCAGCAGCGTTTGGGCGGGAGATACGCAGTATTTT. This chain uses TRBV9 with TRBJ2-3, with D possibly matching TRBD2 (5 bases). This CDR3 has 13 residues. CDR1 and CDR2 from the germline V gene are SGDLS and YYNGEE. V shed 2 bases and J shed 5 bases, with 9 bases lying between them.